This section outlines one TCR beta chain sequence together with its context. Its antigen is as yet unknown. Time point here: pre-sensitization, week 0. This sample's treatment: therapeutic diphenylcyclopropenone sensitization with weekly scalp DPC. The data are from a study of human T cells and chemical hapten exposure. At the level of the study: Alopecia areata, totalis or universalis affected patients, mainly female.

Notes on the study in general: Expanded TCR sets contained significantly more large CDR3 similarity clusters than controls.

The CDR3 has 13 residues. The ends were cut back, 6 bases at V and 5 bases at J, with 13 bases in the middle. Library construction involved attaching unique molecular identifiers to individual cDNA molecules, which allowed quantitative, reproducible TCR counting. TCRdb re-analysed the RACE reads in MiXCR, keeping a single row per CDR3 protein. The data contain about 290,000 distinct CDR3 sequences, about 7.7% of them singletons. The chain combines TRBV12-3 or TRBV12-4 with TRBJ1-1; D is ambiguous. The sequencing here drew on whole blood, taken in connection with sensitization to the hapten diphenylcyclopropenone (DPC). This clonotype was obtained from a man aged 18 to 29 with alopecia areata. Some clones in this sample may be carry-over from other donors' samples. As DNA, the CDR3 is TGTGCCAGCAGGTTCGAGGGCGGGACTGAAGCTTTCTTT. This sequence encodes CASRFEGGTEAFF.